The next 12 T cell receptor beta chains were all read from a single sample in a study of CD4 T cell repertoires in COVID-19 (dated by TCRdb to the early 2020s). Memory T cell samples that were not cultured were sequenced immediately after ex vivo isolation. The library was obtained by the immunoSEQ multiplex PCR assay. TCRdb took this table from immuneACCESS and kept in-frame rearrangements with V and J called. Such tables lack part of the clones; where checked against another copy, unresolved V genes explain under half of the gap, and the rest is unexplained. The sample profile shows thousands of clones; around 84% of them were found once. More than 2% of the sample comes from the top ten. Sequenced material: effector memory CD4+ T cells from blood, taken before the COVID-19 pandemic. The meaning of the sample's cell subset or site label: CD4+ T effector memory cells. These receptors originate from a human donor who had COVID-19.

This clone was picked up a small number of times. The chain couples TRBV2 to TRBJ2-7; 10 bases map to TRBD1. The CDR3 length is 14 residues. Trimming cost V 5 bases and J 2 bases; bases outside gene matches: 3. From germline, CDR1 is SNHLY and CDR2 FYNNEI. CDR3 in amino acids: CASSPGQGAYEQYF. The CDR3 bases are TGTGCCAGCAGTCCTGGACAGGGGGCCTACGAGCAGTACTTC.

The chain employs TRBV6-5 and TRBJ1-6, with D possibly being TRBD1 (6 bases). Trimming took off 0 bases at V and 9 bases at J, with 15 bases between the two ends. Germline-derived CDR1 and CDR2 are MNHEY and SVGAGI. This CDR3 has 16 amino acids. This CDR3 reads CASSYSRTGWGSPLHF. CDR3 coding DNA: TGTGCCAGCAGTTACTCGAGAACAGGGTGGGGTTCACCCCTCCACTTT.

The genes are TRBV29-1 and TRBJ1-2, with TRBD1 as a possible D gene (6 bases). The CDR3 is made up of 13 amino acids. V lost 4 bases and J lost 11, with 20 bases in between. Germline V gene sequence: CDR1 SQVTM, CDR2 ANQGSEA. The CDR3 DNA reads TGCAGCGTTGCTGAGGGAGTTTGGGGGCGGTACACCTTC. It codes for CSVAEGVWGRYTF.

CDR3 residues: CASSSFVPGQGTRASPLHF. The CDR3 DNA sequence: TGTGCCAGCAGCTCCTTTGTCCCGGGACAGGGGACGAGGGCTTCACCCCTCCACTTT. This sequence joins TRBV13 and TRBJ1-6; the match to TRBD1 covers 10 bases. The germline V gene has CDR1 PRHDT and CDR2 FYEKMQ (reference sequence). The CDR3 is 19 amino acids. Trimming took 4 bases from V and 9 from J; bases not matched to a gene: 18.

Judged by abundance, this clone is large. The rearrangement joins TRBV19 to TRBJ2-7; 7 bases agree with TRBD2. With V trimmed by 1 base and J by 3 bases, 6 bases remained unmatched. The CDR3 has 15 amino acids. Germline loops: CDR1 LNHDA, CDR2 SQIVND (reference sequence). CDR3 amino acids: CASSIGASGIYEQYF. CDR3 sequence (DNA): TGTGCCAGTAGTATAGGGGCTAGCGGTATCTACGAGCAGTACTTC.

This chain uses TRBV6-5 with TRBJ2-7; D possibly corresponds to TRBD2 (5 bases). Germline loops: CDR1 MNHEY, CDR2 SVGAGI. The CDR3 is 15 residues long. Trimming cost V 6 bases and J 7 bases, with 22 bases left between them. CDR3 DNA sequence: TGTGCCAGCAGCCTACATGGAAGGGAGAAGGGAGAGCAGTACTTC. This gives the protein CASSLHGREKGEQYF.

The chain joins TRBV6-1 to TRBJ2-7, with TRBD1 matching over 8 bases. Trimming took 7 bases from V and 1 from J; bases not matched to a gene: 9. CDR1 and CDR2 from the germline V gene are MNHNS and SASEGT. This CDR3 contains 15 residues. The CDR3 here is CASTLRGQASYEQYF. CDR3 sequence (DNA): TGTGCCAGCACCCTTCGGGGACAGGCTTCCTACGAGCAGTACTTC.

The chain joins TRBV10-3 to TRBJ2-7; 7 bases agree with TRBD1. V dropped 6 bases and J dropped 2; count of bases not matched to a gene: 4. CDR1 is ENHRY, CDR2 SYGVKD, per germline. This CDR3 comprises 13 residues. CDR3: CAIRTGMAYEQYF. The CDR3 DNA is TGTGCCATCAGGACAGGGATGGCCTACGAGCAGTACTTC.

CDR3 residues: CASSLYLYEQFF. The CDR3 DNA reads as TGTGCCAGCAGCCTGTATCTTTATGAGCAGTTCTTC. The V and J genes are TRBV7-6 and TRBJ2-1; no firm D call. Germline V gene data show CDR1 as SGHVS and CDR2 as FNYEAQ. V dropped 5 bases and J dropped 8 bases, with 10 bases sitting between them. The length of the CDR3 is 12 residues. The variable domain in full, with the rest retrieved from reference TRBV7-6 and TRBJ2-1, is GAGVSQSPRYKVTKRGQDVALRCDPISGHVSLYWYRQALGQGPEFLTYFNYEAQQDKSGLPNDRFSAERPEGSISTLTIQRTEQRDSAMYRCASSLYLYEQFFGPGTRLTVL.

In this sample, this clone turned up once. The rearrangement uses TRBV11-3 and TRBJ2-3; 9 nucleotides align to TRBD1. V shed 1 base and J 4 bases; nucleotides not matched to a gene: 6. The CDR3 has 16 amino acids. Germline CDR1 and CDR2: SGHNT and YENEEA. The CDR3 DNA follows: TGTGCCAGCAGCTTAGGGGACAGGGTATTCGCAGATACGCAGTATTTT. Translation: CASSLGDRVFADTQYF.

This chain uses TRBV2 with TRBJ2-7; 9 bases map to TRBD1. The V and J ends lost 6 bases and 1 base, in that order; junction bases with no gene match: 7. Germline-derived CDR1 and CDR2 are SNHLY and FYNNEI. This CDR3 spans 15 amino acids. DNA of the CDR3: TGTGCCAGCAGGCGCTCCGGGACAGGGTCCTACGAGCAGTACTTC. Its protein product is CASRRSGTGSYEQYF.

This CDR3 is CASSLGSGVGNYGYTF. Here the CDR3 DNA reads TGTGCCAGCAGCTTAGGTTCAGGGGTTGGGAACTATGGCTACACCTTC. This chain uses TRBV7-2 with TRBJ1-2; D perhaps matches TRBD1 (6 bases). Germline CDR1 is SGHTA and CDR2 is FQGNSA. The ends were cut back, 1 base at V and 2 bases at J, with 14 bases in the middle. CDR3 length equals 16 residues.